The present T cell receptor beta chain was sequenced within a study of identical twins' blood T cells. The study, taken as a whole, reports: Mainly, cloneset size products determined shared clonotypes, twins included. Abundant TCRbeta CDR3s overlapped more between twins than with unrelated donors.

V was trimmed by 6 bases and J by 2 bases, leaving 8 bases between them. Germline V CDR1 and CDR2: SQVTM, ANQGSEA. This CDR3 comprises 11 residues. Each TCR cDNA library carried sample-specific barcodes on both ends. Per the study methods: Each library had about 2 to 4 million CDR3 reads and about 90,000 to nearly 550,000 clonotypes. TCRdb fed the 5' RACE reads into MiXCR, producing one record per CDR3 protein. None of the V and J calls come from the authors' own analysis; TCRdb made them. Altogether hundreds of thousands of distinct CDR3 sequences are present, about 28% being singletons, with the ten largest covering approximately 6.6%. To note about this clonotype: Its antigen is currently unknown.

The J gene is TRBJ2-7, the V gene TRBV29-1; D is perhaps TRBD1 (5 bases). The sample consisted of PBMCs. The clonotype originates from a woman between 18 and 55 years old in good health. For the CDR3, the DNA is TGCAGCGTCGAGGACACCTACGAGCAGTACTTC. Translating gives CSVEDTYEQYF.